The present T cell receptor (beta chain) was sequenced within a study of cytomegalovirus exposure and HLA in healthy donors. The study, taken as a whole, reports: Reportedly, diagnosis of cytomegalovirus status by the classifier showed high specificity and sensitivity. CMV serostatus stood as the only immune exposure information on hand.

Comment on this clone: Its matching antigen is unknown.

Use of 60 Vbeta and 13 Jbeta primers characterized the PCR. The assay was immunoSEQ multiplex PCR, and TCRdb's table has in-frame clones only and misses some. This sample has fewer than 200,000 clones, with 65% to 90% found just once. J lost 6 bases, V lost 5 bases, and 5 bases had no gene match. Germline loops: CDR1 MNHEY, CDR2 SMNVEV (reference sequence). The CDR3 is 13 residues long. The source material was PBMCs. The receptor was derived from a human donor in good health. This chain connects TRBV27 to TRBJ1-1, with 8 bases lining up with TRBD1. CDR3 DNA sequence: TGTGCCAGCAGTGGACAGGGAATGCCTGAAGCTTTCTTT. Translated: CASSGQGMPEAFF.